This T cell receptor (beta chain) was obtained from a study of T-cell memory formation after mild COVID-19. Background on the study: Each donor largely had its own TCR clusters.

TCRdb recomputed calls from the 5' RACE reads with MiXCR, one row per CDR3 protein. The sample holds about 320,000 distinct CDR3 sequences, roughly an eighth seen once. Study-level results: Confirmation of SARS-CoV-2 specificity was lacking for second-wave clones peaking day 37. Cross-reactive memory apparently joined, as some responding clones appeared in pre-infection memory.

For this clonotype: Its matching antigen is unknown.

Sequences were obtained from PBMCs or a T cell subset sorted from them (not recorded which). The sequence was collected from a man aged 18-30 years who had mild COVID-19 (a few samples of this study predate the infection). Cell type and time point are not known.

CDR3 sequence reads: CASSSLGWGLGQPQHF. The CDR3 bases are TGTGCCAGCAGTTCCCTAGGTTGGGGGTTAGGGCAGCCCCAGCATTTT. The genes are TRBV28 and TRBJ1-5, with a weak D call TRBD1 (5 bases). CDR3 size: 16 residues. Germline V lookup: CDR1 MDHEN, CDR2 SYDVKM. V shed 4 bases and J shed 7 bases, with 20 bases lying between them.